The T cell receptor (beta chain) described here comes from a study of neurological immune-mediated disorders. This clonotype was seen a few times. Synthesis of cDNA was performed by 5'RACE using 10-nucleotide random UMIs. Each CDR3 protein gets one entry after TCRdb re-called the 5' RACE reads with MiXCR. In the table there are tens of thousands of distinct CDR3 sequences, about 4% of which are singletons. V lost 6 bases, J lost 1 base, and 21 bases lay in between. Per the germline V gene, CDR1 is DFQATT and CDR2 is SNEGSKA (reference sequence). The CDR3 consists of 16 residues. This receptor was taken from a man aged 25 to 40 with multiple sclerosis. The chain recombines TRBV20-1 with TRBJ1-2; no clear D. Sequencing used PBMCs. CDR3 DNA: TGCAGTGCCTATAGTGGGGATACCGGAGGTAACTATGGCTACACCTTC. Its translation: CSAYSGDTGGNYGYTF.